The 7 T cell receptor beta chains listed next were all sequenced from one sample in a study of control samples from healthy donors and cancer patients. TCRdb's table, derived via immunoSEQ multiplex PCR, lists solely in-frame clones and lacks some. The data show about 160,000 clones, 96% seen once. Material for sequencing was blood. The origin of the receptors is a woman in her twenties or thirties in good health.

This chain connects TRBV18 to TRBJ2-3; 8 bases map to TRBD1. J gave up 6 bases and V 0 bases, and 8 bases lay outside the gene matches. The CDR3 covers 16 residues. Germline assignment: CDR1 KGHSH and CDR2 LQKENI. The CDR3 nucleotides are TGTGCCAGCTCACCACCGAGAGGACAGGGCTCTGATACGCAGTATTTT. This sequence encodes CASSPPRGQGSDTQYF. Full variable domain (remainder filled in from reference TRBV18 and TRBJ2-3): NAGVMQNPRHLVRRRGQEARLRCSPMKGHSHVYWYRQLPEEGLKFMVYLQKENIIDESGMPKERFSAEFPKEGPSILRIQQVVRGDSAAYFCASSPPRGQGSDTQYFGPGTRLTVL.

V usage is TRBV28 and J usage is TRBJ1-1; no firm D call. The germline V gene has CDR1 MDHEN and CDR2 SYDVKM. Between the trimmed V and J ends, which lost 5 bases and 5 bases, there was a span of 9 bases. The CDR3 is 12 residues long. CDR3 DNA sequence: TGTGCCAGCAGTCCTAGGGTAACTGAAGCTTTCTTT. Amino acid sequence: CASSPRVTEAFF.

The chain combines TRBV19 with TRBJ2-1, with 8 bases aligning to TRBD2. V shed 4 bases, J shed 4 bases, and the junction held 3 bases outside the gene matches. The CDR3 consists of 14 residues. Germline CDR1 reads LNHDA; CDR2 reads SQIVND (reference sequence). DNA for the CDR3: TGTGCCAGTAGTAGCGGGGGGCCGTACAATGAGCAGTTCTTC. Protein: CASSSGGPYNEQFF.

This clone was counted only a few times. The CDR3 loop reads CASSLVSNMVSYEQYF. The DNA of the CDR3 is TGTGCCAGCAGCTTAGTTTCAAACATGGTGTCCTACGAGCAGTACTTC. V usage is TRBV7-2 and J usage is TRBJ2-7, with D hard to call. The CDR3 totals 16 residues. Germline assignment: CDR1 SGHTA and CDR2 FQGNSA. Trimming removed 1 base from V and 1 base from J, with 14 bases in between.

CDR3 protein: CASSADPGKPQHF. The CDR3 DNA reads TGTGCCAGCAGCGCCGACCCCGGAAAGCCCCAGCATTTT. The rearrangement links TRBV7-9 to TRBJ1-5; D unclear. This CDR3 has 13 residues. V lost 5 bases, J lost 8 bases, and 13 bases lay in between. Germline V gives CDR1 SEHNR, CDR2 FQNEAQ (reference sequence).

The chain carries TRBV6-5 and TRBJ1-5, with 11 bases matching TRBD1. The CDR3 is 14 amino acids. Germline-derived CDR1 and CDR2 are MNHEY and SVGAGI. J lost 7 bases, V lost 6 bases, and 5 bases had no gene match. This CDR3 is CASRGQGAVQPQHF. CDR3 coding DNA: TGTGCCAGCAGAGGACAGGGGGCTGTGCAGCCCCAGCATTTT.

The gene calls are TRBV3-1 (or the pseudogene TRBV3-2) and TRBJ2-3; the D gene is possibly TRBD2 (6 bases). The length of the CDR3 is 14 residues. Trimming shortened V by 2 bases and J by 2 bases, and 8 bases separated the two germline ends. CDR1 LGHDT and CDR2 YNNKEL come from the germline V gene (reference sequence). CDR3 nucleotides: TGTGCCAGCAGCCAATGGGGGGACACAGATACGCAGTATTTT. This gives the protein CASSQWGDTDTQYF.